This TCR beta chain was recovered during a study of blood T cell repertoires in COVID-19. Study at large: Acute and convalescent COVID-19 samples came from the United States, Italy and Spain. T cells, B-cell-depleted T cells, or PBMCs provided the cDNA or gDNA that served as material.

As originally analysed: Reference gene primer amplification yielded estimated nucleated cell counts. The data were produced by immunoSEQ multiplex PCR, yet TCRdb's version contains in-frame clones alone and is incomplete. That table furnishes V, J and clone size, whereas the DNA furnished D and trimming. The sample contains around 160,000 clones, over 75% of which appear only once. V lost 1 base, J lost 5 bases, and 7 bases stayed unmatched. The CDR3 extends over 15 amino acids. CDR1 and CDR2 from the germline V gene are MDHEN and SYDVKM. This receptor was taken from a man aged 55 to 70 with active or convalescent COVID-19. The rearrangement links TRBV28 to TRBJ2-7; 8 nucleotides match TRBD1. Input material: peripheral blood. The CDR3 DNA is TGTGCCAGCAGTTTATTCGGACAGGGTAGCGACGAGCAGTACTTC. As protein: CASSLFGQGSDEQYF.